Reported below is one T cell receptor beta chain. The CDR3 is 16 residues long. The trim removed 7 bases at V and 4 bases at J, leaving 7 bases unmatched. Per germline, CDR1 SEHNR and CDR2 FQNEAQ (reference sequence). Clones were read by immunoSEQ multiplex PCR, and TCRdb kept only the in-frame ones, dropping some. Of about 300,000 clones detected, 86% appear once; the ten largest clones hold about 10%. The entry originates in a study of blood T cell repertoires in COVID-19. Overall study: The analysed material was cDNA or gDNA that came from T cells, B-cell-depleted T cells, or PBMCs.

Grouping used clinical history reported by participants in a survey and questionnaire. For recovered donors of Cohort 3, there were two negative PCRs, clearance, or symptom resolution. The chain joins TRBV7-9 to TRBJ2-1; TRBD2 matches 13 bases. Sequenced input: PBMCs or T cells enriched from blood (not recorded which). The clonotype was recovered from a woman aged 18-29 years who had recovered from COVID-19. This CDR3 reads CASNQLAGGSYNEQFF. The CDR3 nucleotides are TGTGCCAGCAACCAACTAGCGGGGGGGTCTTACAATGAGCAGTTCTTC.